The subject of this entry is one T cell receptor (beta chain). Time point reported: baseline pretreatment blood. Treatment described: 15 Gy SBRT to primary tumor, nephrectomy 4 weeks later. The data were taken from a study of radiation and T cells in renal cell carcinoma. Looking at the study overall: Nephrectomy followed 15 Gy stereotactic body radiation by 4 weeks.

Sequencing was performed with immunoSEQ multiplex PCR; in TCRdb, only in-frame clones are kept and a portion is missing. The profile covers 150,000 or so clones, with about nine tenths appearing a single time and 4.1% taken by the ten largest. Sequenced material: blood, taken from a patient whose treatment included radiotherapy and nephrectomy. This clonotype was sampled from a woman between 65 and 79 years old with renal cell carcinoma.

The CDR3 region is CAWATGEDQPQHF. As DNA, the CDR3 is TGTGCCTGGGCTACAGGGGAGGATCAGCCCCAGCATTTT. This sequence joins TRBV30 and TRBJ1-5, with 7 bases fitting TRBD1. The germline CDR1 and CDR2 sequences are GTSNPN and SVGIG (reference sequence). V lost 5 bases, J lost 5 bases, and 6 bases stayed unmatched. This CDR3 region has 13 residues.